What follows are 20 T cell receptor delta chains derived from one specimen sequenced in a study of γδ T cells in repeated Plasmodium falciparum infection. Gammadelta T cells were flow-sorted from PBMC into Vgamma9/Vdelta2+ and Vdelta2-negative populations for bulk analysis. TCRdb re-called the multiplex PCR reads through CATT. Found here are 75,000 to 95,000 delta-chain clones, 0.95% to 1% of them singletons; the top ten hold more than 9%. The sample comprised gamma-delta T cells from blood. These receptors came from a pool of human donors (malaria-infected and uninfected, not separated).

As for this clone: A far larger clone lies a single base away; this is likely a read error. In the same sample, other DNA sequences code for this CDR3. DNA for the CDR3: TGTGCCTGTACCGGGGGATACAGTAGAGGAACCGATAAGCTCATCTTT. Amino acid sequence: CACTGGYSRGTDKLIF. The chain combines TRDV2 with TRDJ1, with 9 bases matching TRDD3. The CDR3 spans 16 residues. Germline V CDR1 and CDR2: GEAIGNYY, EKD.

About this clone itself: The amino acid sequence in TCRdb belongs to a much larger clone and departs from this DNA's translation at residue 14, likely a sequencing read error; the sequence shown is translated from the DNA. The chain uses TRDV2 and TRDJ1, with 10 positions matching TRDD3. TCRdb records no J gene; here it was assigned by comparing the DNA to germline. Losses at the gene ends were 0 bases for V and 8 bases for J; bases not matched to a gene: 17. CDR3 length: 18 residues. The germline V gene has CDR1 GEAIGNYY and CDR2 EKD. CDR3 in amino acids: CACDTVGDTPKRGTKLIF. The CDR3, as DNA: TGTGCCTGTGACACCGTGGGGGATACACCGAAACGGGGGACGAAACTCATCTTT.

The sample holds a few counts of this clone. A far more abundant clone sits one base away, making this likely a read error. This sample includes further DNA sequences coding for the same CDR3. The V gene reported is TRDV1; the J gene is uncalled; the table's TRDD3 call for D was not verified on the DNA. The CDR3 extends over 19 amino acids. Germline V gives CDR1 TSWWSYY, CDR2 QGS. Here the CDR3 reads CALGRRSKQVGTYTDKLIF. The CDR3 DNA is TGTGCTCTTGGGAGACGTTCCAAACAGGTGGGGACTTACACCGATAAGCTCATCTTT.

This clone was found a few times. Only one base separates this from a far larger clonotype, so it likely reflects a read error. Distinct nucleotide sequences in the sample also encode this CDR3. CDR3 region: CACDWVLGDTTWDTRQMFF. In DNA form, the CDR3 reads TGTGCCTGTGACTGGGTACTGGGGGACACCACCTGGGACACCCGACAGATGTTTTTC. The J gene is TRDJ3, the V gene TRDV2; 9 nucleotides match TRDD3. The J gene, missing from TCRdb, was assigned here through DNA to germline matching. This CDR3 is built from 19 residues. The ends lost 3 bases at V and 2 bases at J; junction bases unmatched: 10. Germline V gives CDR1 GEAIGNYY, CDR2 EKD.

To note about this clone: Different DNA sequences within this sample yield the same CDR3. The J gene is TRDJ1, the V gene TRDV2, with D unclear. No J segment appears in TCRdb, so it was assigned here by matching the sequence to germline. The germline gives CDR1 GEAIGNYY, CDR2 EKD. V was cut by 0 bases and J by 5 bases, with 12 bases left in between. CDR3 size: 14 residues. In DNA form, the CDR3 reads TGTGCCTGTGACACCCCATTAACCGCTGATAAACTCATCTTT. This codes for CACDTPLTADKLIF.

Turning to this clone: The TCRdb protein comes from a much larger clone and disagrees with this DNA's translation at residue 5, likely due to a read error; the protein given here is derived from the DNA. The V and J genes are TRDV2 and TRDJ1, with 12 bases that match TRDD3. In the absence of a J gene in TCRdb, the DNA was matched to germline to assign it here. The germline CDR1 and CDR2 sequences are GEAIGNYY and EKD. The J segment lost 1 base and the V segment lost 3 bases, leaving 11 bases of the junction unmatched. There are 18 residues in the CDR3. The CDR3 nucleotides are TGTGCCTGTGACCCCCTGGCTGGGGGATACGCCCGCACCGATAAACTCATCTTT. Amino acid sequence: CACDPLAGGYARTDKLIF.

Comments on this clone: A read error is the likely source, as a far larger clone sits one nucleotide away. Other DNA sequences in this sample translate to the same CDR3. J is TRDJ1 and V is TRDV2; TRDD3 matches 13 bases. TCRdb supplies no J gene; here it was assigned by aligning the nucleotide sequence to germline. V lost 6 bases to trimming and J lost 0 bases; unmatched junction nucleotides: 12. Germline values: CDR1 GEAIGNYY, CDR2 EKD. This CDR3 is built from 18 residues. CDR3 DNA sequence: TGTGCCTGTTATACCGTACTGGGGGATACGCAGTACACCGATAAACTCATCTTT. Protein product: CACYTVLGDTQYTDKLIF.

On this clone: TCRdb shows a much larger clone's protein in place of this DNA's translation, and the two differ at residue 19, likely through a read error; the protein shown is translated from the DNA. This chain uses TRDV2 with TRDJ1; 11 bases fit TRDD3. From germline, CDR1 is GEAIGNYY and CDR2 EKD. The CDR3 runs 21 residues. The DNA for the CDR3 is TGTGCCTGTGGGCCCTTCCTCCCACTGGGGGATATTACGGCTGCCACCGATAAACCCATCTTT. Translation gives CACGPFLPLGDITAATDKPIF.

This clone was seen repeatedly, ten times or more. A far larger clone is just one base off, so this is likely a read error. This sample also contains other DNA sequences that code for the same CDR3. The chain joins TRDV1 to TRDJ1; 8 bases are a match to TRDD3. This CDR3 is built from 18 residues. Per the germline V gene, CDR1 is TSWWSYY and CDR2 is QGS. The CDR3 DNA reads as TGTGCTCTTGGGGAACTCTGGGGGACCCGTTACGGAACCGATAAGCTCATCTTT. It encodes CALGELWGTRYGTDKLIF.

This clone turned up a few times. TCRdb shows a much larger clone's protein in place of this DNA's translation, and the two differ at residue 16, likely through a read error; the protein shown is translated from the DNA. CDR3: CALGEPRHTTNTDKLTF. Written as DNA, the CDR3 is TGTGCTCTTGGGGAACCTAGGCATACGACGAACACCGATAAACTCACCTTT. No J gene was called, and the V gene is TRDV1; the table calls TRDD3, which could not be checked here. The CDR3 sequence is 17 residues long. Germline assignment: CDR1 TSWWSYY and CDR2 QGS.

A note on this clone: A read error is likely here: a far larger clone is one base away. The sample carries other DNA sequences with the same CDR3. The J gene was not called, though the V gene is TRDV2; TRDD3 is the table's D call, not checked against the DNA. The V gene's germline CDR1 is GEAIGNYY and CDR2 EKD. The CDR3 loop spans 19 amino acids. CDR3 protein: CACDTLPPGGYGSTDKLIF. CDR3 DNA sequence: TGTGCCTGTGACACCCTGCCTCCTGGGGGATACGGAAGCACCGATAAACTCATATTT.

This clone was detected only a few times. A far more abundant clone sits one base away, making this likely a read error. This sample includes further DNA sequences coding for the same CDR3. The rearrangement joins TRDV1 to TRDJ1; D gene uncertain. Assignment of the J gene here rests on matching the DNA to germline, because TCRdb gives none. Germline values: CDR1 TSWWSYY, CDR2 QGS. The CDR3 consists of 19 residues. The V and J ends lost 0 bases and 3 bases respectively, with 23 bases between them. CDR3 region: CALGELVGIGRKQADKLIF. Written as DNA, the CDR3 is TGTGCTCTTGGGGAACTAGTTGGTATTGGGCGGAAACAGGCCGATAAACTCATCTTT.

Comment on this clone: The TCRdb protein, from a much larger clone, departs from this DNA's translation at residue 15, likely by read error; the protein shown derives from the DNA. The V call is TRDV1, the J call TRDJ1, with TRDD3 as a possible D gene (6 bases). CDR1 is TSWWSYY, CDR2 QGS, per germline. The CDR3 runs 22 residues. The V end was cut by 0 bases, the J end by 3 bases, with 32 bases between. The CDR3 DNA sequence: TGTGCTCTTGGGGAACTTGGAGGGGACTTAGGTACTGGGAACTGCCTTTCCGATAAACTCATCTTT. Translation gives CALGELGGDLGTGNCLSDKLIF.

This clone was detected only a few times. The translation of this DNA and the TCRdb protein of a much larger clone differ at residue 19, probably owing to a read error; the protein shown here is translated from the DNA. V gene TRDV1 combines with J gene TRDJ1; TRDD3 matches 13 bases. The CDR3 runs 25 residues. Germline values: CDR1 TSWWSYY, CDR2 QGS. J gave up 1 base and V 0 bases, and 26 bases lay outside the gene matches. This CDR3 reads CALGELKGPNSPDWGIRCRTDKLIF. CDR3 DNA sequence: TGTGCTCTTGGGGAACTGAAAGGCCCTAATAGTCCTGACTGGGGGATACGCTGTCGCACCGATAAACTCATCTTT.

About this clone itself: Translating this DNA gives a protein that differs at residue 15 from the TCRdb one, which belongs to a much larger clone; a read error is likely, and the protein shown is this translation. The J segment was not called; the V segment is TRDV1; the table assigns TRDD3, which was not confirmed against the DNA. Germline V gene lookup returns CDR1 TSWWSYY and CDR2 QGS. CDR3 length: 16 residues. The CDR3 reads CALGDKVLIPSDKLTF. DNA of the CDR3: TGTGCTCTTGGGGACAAGGTACTGATCCCGTCCGATAAACTCACCTTT.

With respect to this clone: The TCRdb protein, from a much larger clone, departs from this DNA's translation at residue 3, likely by read error; the protein shown derives from the DNA. The rearrangement uses TRDV1 and TRDJ1; 11 bases agree with TRDD3. TCRdb lists no J gene, so it was determined here by aligning the DNA to germline. The germline V gene has CDR1 TSWWSYY and CDR2 QGS. The CDR3 is 26 amino acids. CDR3 loop: CAIGELRSYGGFPHWGISEYTDKLIF. CDR3 coding DNA: TGTGCTATTGGGGAACTACGCAGTTATGGTGGGTTCCCCCACTGGGGGATATCGGAGTACACCGATAAACTCATCTTT.

This clone was counted a few times. Given a far larger clone just one base away, this is likely a sequencing read error. Other nucleotide sequences from this sample produce the same CDR3. The chain carries TRDV2 and TRDJ1; D unclear. The J gene is absent in TCRdb and was assigned here via DNA matching to germline. The CDR3 spans 18 residues. The germline V gene has CDR1 GEAIGNYY and CDR2 EKD. Trimming stripped 1 base from V and 0 bases from J, with 20 bases between. Here the CDR3 DNA reads TGTGCCTGTGACACGATGGAAGGAGGATCCCCGTACACCGATAAACTCATCTTT. The encoded protein is CACDTMEGGSPYTDKLIF.

Only a few counts were recorded for this clone. TCRdb's listed protein matches a much larger clone and diverges from this DNA's translation at residue 3, likely through a read error; the protein shown comes from the DNA. The chain combines TRDV1 with TRDJ1; 13 bases map to TRDD3. TCRdb carries no J gene annotation; the J gene was assigned here by matching the DNA with germline. Germline V lookup: CDR1 TSWWSYY, CDR2 QGS. CDR3 length: 19 residues. The CDR3 loop reads CAPGEGAKTRTGGYDKLIF. The CDR3 DNA follows: TGTGCTCCTGGGGAAGGGGCTAAAACCCGTACTGGGGGATACGACAAACTCATCTTT.

Ten or more counts support this clone. The protein recorded in TCRdb matches a much larger clone and deviates from this DNA's translation at residue 3, suggesting a read error; the protein here is obtained by translating the DNA. This chain links TRDV1 with TRDJ1; 12 bases align to TRDD3. The J gene is not listed in TCRdb, so it was assigned here from a DNA match to germline. The CDR3 is 21 amino acids. CDR1 and CDR2 from the germline V gene are TSWWSYY and QGS. The CDR3 sequence: CAPGDRPSRHWGIPMADKLIF. Written as DNA, the CDR3 is TGTGCTCCTGGGGACCGGCCTTCTCGCCACTGGGGGATACCCATGGCCGATAAACTCATCTTT.

A word on this clone: Since a far larger clone is one base different, this is likely a read error. Other DNA sequences of this sample code for an identical CDR3. The rearrangement uses TRDV2 and TRDJ2; 8 bases map to TRDD3. The J gene, absent from TCRdb, was called here by matching the DNA to germline. The V and J ends lost 0 bases and 3 bases, in that order; junction bases with no gene match: 11. Germline values: CDR1 GEAIGNYY, CDR2 EKD. The CDR3 loop spans 18 amino acids. The DNA for the CDR3 is TGTGCCTGTGACACCGTGGGGGATGCCTTAGCTCTGACAGCACAACTCTTCTTT. Translated: CACDTVGDALALTAQLFF.